These 2 T cell receptor beta chains originate from one sample sequenced in a study of blood T cell repertoires in COVID-19. TCRdb's table, derived via immunoSEQ multiplex PCR, lists solely in-frame clones and lacks some. In the table there are roughly 220,000 clones, under 90% of which are singletons. Input material: peripheral blood. These receptor sequences come from a man older than 75 with acute or convalescent COVID-19.

The chain has TRBV24-1 and TRBJ2-7, with D possibly TRBD1 on 6 matching bases. The CDR3 sequence is 17 residues long. Germline lookup yields CDR1 KGHDR and CDR2 SFDVKD. The V gene lost 8 bases and the J gene lost 0 bases, with 22 bases spanning the gap. The CDR3 protein is CATTVIGPRGNSYEQYF. DNA for the CDR3: TGTGCCACCACGGTAATCGGGCCCAGGGGCAACTCCTACGAGCAGTACTTC.

V usage is TRBV20-1 and J usage is TRBJ2-7; D might be TRBD2 (5 bases). Germline V gives CDR1 DFQATT, CDR2 SNEGSKA (reference sequence). Trimming pared 7 bases from V and 5 bases from J, leaving 12 bases between. The CDR3 extends over 11 amino acids. CDR3 in amino acids: CSVSDGDEQYF. In nucleotides, the CDR3 is TGCAGTGTTTCGGACGGGGACGAGCAGTACTTC.